This record concerns one T cell receptor beta chain sequence. This clone's antigen is unknown. Base qualities are missing; no much larger clone stands one base away. This record belongs to a study of blood T cell dynamics during melanoma immunotherapy (TCRdb year 2020). Context from the whole study: Patients with metastatic melanoma were treated with first-line pembrolizumab or nivolumab plus ipilimumab as standard of care in the United Kingdom. Peripheral T cell receptor repertoires of metastatic melanoma patients were profiled before and after one cycle of checkpoint inhibitor therapy to find early correlates of response. The training cohort consisted of consecutive patients, while an additional independent group of patients from the same centre was pooled to form an external validation set.

CDR1 LNHDA and CDR2 SQIVND are derived from the germline V gene (reference sequence). The CDR3 starts with the cysteine, ends with the phenylalanine, and has 18 residues. Only the CDR3 region is kept as DNA, spanning 54 bases read in frame from base 1. V ends up 6 bases short and J 3 bases short, with an unmatched junction base count of 10. Every bulk PBMC sample had a fixed 350 ng of DNA loaded. TCR beta CDR3 sequences were amplified from genomic DNA using the immunoSEQ TCRb Assay kit according to manufacturer instructions. The KAPA Library Quantification Kit for Illumina platforms was used to quantify pooled libraries by qPCR. Pooled libraries were clustered at roughly 0.55-1.2 pM and sequenced on an Illumina NextSeq 500. In the authors' own workflow: TCR data were analyzed with immunoSEQ ANALYZER and the R LymphoSeq package. A rearrangement efficiency score was calculated as productive divided by the sum of productive and non-productive CDR3 sequences. Clonality was measured with the Gini coefficient and diversity with the Renyi index at alpha=1, and both measures were compared pairwise between timepoints within each patient. In LymphoSeq, clonal relatedness was computed using an edit distance of 3, and repertoire similarity was computed using the Bhattacharyya coefficient. Linear discriminant analysis on week-3 changes in clonality and diversity was built with the R MASS and caret packages to classify response. Drawn from immuneACCESS, this table holds only the in-frame rearrangements with V and J called that TCRdb kept. Clones are partly lost; checked studies trace under half to an unresolved V gene and leave the rest unexplained. The V and J calls and clone size were taken over from that table, and D and trimming were inferred from the DNA. The sample contains more than 13,000 clones, roughly 92% of them found a single time. The ten biggest clones cover roughly 0.92% of the sample.

The time point label on this specimen signifies: week 3, after first cycle of checkpoint inhibitor. Blood was sampled before treatment (T0) and at week 3 (W3), after the first cycle of checkpoint blockade. Except for a couple of patients with rapid clinical progression, response was assessed 12 weeks after the first infusion by RECIST 1.1; disease control meant complete response, partial response or stable disease. Patients with prior systemic cancer treatment, concomitant immunosuppressant therapy or synchronous other active malignancies were excluded. TCR beta was sequenced in both bulk PBMC and plasma cell-free DNA in order to track circulating cells as well as T cell turnover. PBMC were isolated from blood with Lymphoprep and SepMate tubes, followed by red cell lysis. QIAamp DNA Blood Mini kits were used to extract DNA from PBMC and sorted T cell subsets. The study at large found these results: The relatively small sample size was recognized as a factor that could limit how well the results generalize. Unlike progressors, patients who went on to achieve disease control showed a bifurcated reorganization of the PBMC repertoire at W3, with either increased clonality or increased diversity. Whether the T cell clones behind the repertoire changes were melanoma-specific or instead reflected general immune activation was something the study could not determine.

Recombination connected TRBV19 to TRBJ2-1, with 14 bases matching TRBD2. This sequence originates from a human donor with melanoma. The source was blood, collected from a patient treated with checkpoint blockade. The CDR3 is CASSPGRLAGGFYNEQFF. Read as DNA, the sequence is TGTGCCAGTAGCCCAGGGCGACTAGCGGGAGGGTTCTACAATGAGCAGTTCTTC.